This T cell receptor beta chain was captured by sequencing in a study of cytomegalovirus exposure and HLA in healthy donors. Study outcomes and limitations: Compared with the approximately 680-donor mean, an Asian-associated ancestry cluster reportedly had fewer N-insertions, according to a later analysis. CMV serostatus alone was available as immune exposure information. One variant, a missense change in DCLRE1C, was linked in a later analysis to TCR beta V- and J-gene trimming. Analysis was performed later, and it showed HLA-associated TCR beta chains to be more clonally expanded than equally common others.

Amplification used 60 Vbeta primers and 13 Jbeta primers. Method: immunoSEQ multiplex PCR; TCRdb's copy keeps in-frame clones and lacks some. The data show under 150,000 clones, about 86% seen once. CDR3 size: 14 residues. Germline V gives CDR1 SGHNT, CDR2 YENEEA. Trimming took off 3 bases at V and 1 base at J, with 9 bases between the two ends. Note on this clone: Its antigen is still unknown.

This TCR derives from a man aged 18 to 30 in good health and CMV-seronegative. Sequencing was done on a sample of PBMCs. The chain joins TRBV11-3 to TRBJ1-1; the D gene is possibly TRBD1 (5 bases). CDR3 sequence: CASSLGGENTEAFF. CDR3 bases: TGTGCCAGCAGCTTGGGAGGGGAGAACACTGAAGCTTTCTTT.